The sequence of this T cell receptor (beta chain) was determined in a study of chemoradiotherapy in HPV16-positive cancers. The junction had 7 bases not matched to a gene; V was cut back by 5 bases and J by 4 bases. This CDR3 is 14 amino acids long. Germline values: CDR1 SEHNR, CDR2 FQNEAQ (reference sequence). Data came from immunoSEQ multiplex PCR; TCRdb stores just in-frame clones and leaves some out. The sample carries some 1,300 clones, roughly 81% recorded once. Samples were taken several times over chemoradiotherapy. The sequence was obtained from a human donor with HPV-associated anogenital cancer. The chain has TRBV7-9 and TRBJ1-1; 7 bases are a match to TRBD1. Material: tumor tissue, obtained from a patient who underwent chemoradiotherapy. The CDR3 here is CASSRDREATEAFF. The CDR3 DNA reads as TGTGCCAGCAGCAGAGACAGGGAGGCCACTGAAGCTTTCTTT.